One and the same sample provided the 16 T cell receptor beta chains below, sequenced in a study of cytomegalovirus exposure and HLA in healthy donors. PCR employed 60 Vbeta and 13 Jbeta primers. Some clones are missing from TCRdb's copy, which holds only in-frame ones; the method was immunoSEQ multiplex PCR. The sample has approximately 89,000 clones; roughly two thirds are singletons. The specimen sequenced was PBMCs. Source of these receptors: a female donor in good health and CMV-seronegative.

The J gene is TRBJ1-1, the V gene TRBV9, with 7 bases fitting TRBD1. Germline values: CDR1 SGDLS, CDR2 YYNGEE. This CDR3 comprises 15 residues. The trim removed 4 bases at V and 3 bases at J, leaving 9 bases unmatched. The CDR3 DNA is TGTGCCAGCAGCCCCAACAGGGGTTGGGACACTGAAGCTTTCTTT. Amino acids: CASSPNRGWDTEAFF.

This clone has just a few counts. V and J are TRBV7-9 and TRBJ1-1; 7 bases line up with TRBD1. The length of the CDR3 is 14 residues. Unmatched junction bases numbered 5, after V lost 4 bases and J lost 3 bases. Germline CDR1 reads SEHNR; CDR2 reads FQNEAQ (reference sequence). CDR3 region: CASSSQGGHTEAFF. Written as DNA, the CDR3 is TGTGCCAGCAGCTCCCAGGGGGGTCACACTGAAGCTTTCTTT.

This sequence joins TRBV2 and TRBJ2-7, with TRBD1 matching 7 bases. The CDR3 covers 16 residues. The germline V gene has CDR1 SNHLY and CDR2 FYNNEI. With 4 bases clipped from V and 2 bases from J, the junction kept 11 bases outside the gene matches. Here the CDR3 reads CASSVRPSGQTYEQYF. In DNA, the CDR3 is TGTGCCAGCAGTGTCCGGCCGTCGGGACAGACCTACGAGCAGTACTTC.

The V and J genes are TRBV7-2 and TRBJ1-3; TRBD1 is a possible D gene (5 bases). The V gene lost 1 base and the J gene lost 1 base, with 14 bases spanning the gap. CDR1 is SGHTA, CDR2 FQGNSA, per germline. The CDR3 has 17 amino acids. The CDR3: CASSLGTAGSSGNTIYF. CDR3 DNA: TGTGCCAGCAGCTTAGGTACGGCAGGGTCGTCTGGAAACACCATATATTTT.

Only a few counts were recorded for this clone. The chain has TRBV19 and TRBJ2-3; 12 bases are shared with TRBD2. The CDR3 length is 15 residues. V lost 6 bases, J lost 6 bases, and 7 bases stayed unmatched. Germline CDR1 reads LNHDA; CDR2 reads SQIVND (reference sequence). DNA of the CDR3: TGTGCCAGTAGCTGGACTAGCGGGACCGGGGATACGCAGTATTTT. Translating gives CASSWTSGTGDTQYF. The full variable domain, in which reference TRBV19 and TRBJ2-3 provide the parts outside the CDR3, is DGGITQSPKYLFRKEGQNVTLSCEQNLNHDAMYWYRQDPGQGLRLIYYSQIVNDFQKGDIAEGYSVSREKKESFPLTVTSAQKNPTAFYLCASSWTSGTGDTQYFGPGTRLTVL.

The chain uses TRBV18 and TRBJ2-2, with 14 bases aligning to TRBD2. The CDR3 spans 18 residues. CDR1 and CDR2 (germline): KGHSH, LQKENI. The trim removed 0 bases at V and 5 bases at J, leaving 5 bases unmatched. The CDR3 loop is CASSPPGLAGGGTGELFF. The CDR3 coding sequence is TGTGCCAGCTCACCACCCGGACTAGCGGGGGGTGGAACCGGGGAGCTGTTTTTT.

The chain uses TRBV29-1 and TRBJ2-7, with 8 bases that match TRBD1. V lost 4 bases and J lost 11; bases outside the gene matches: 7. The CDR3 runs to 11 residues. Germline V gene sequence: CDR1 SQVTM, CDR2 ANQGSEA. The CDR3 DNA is TGCAGCGTTGTGGGACAGGACGGGGAGTACTTC. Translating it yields CSVVGQDGEYF.

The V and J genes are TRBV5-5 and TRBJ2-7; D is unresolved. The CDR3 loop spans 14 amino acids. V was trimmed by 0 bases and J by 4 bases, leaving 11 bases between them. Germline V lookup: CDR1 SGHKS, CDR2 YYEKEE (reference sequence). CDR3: CASSLGPGYYEQYF. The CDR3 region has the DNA TGTGCCAGCAGCTTGGGGCCAGGATATTACGAGCAGTACTTC.

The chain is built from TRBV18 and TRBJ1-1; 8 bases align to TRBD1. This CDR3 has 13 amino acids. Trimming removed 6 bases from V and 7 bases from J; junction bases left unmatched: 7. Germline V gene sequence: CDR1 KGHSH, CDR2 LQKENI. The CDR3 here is CASSDRDFGEAFF. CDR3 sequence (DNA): TGTGCCAGCTCGGACAGGGATTTCGGTGAAGCTTTCTTT. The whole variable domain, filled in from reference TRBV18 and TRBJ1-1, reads NAGVMQNPRHLVRRRGQEARLRCSPMKGHSHVYWYRQLPEEGLKFMVYLQKENIIDESGMPKERFSAEFPKEGPSILRIQQVVRGDSAAYFCASSDRDFGEAFFGQGTRLTVV.

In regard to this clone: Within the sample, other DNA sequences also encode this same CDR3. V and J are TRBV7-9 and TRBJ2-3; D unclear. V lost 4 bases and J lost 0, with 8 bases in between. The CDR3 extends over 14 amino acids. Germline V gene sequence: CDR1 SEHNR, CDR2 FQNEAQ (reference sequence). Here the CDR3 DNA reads TGTGCCAGCAGCTCCAGATCTAGCACAGATACGCAGTATTTT. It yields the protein CASSSRSSTDTQYF. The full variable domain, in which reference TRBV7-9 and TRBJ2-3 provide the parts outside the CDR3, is DTGVSQNPRHKITKRGQNVTFRCDPISEHNRLYWYRQTLGQGPEFLTYFQNEAQLEKSRLLSDRFSAERPKGSFSTLEIQRTEQGDSAMYLCASSSRSSTDTQYFGPGTRLTVL.

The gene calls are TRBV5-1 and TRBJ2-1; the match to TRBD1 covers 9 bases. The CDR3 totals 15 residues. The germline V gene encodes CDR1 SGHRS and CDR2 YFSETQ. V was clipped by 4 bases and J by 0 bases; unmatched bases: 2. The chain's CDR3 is CASSRTGASYNEQFF. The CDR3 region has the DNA TGCGCCAGCAGCCGGACAGGGGCCTCCTACAATGAGCAGTTCTTC.

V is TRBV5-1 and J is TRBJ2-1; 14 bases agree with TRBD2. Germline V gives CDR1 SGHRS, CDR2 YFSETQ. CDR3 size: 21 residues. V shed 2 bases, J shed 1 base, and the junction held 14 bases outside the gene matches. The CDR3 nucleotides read TGCGCCAGCAGCTTTGGACTAGCGGGAGGCGATGAACTAGTTTCCTACAATGAGCAGTTCTTC. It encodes CASSFGLAGGDELVSYNEQFF.

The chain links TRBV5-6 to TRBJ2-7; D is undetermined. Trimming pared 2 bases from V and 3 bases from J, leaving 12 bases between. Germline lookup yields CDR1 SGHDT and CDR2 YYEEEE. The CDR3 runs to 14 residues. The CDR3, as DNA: TGTGCCAGCAGCTTACCGGGTGCCAACTACGAGCAGTACTTC. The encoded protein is CASSLPGANYEQYF.

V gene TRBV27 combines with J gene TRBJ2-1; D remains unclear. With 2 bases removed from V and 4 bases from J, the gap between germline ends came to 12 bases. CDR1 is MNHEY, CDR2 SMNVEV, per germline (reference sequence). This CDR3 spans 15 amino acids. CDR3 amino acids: CASSLGQTKYNEQFF. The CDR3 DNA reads TGTGCCAGCAGTTTAGGGCAGACAAAATACAATGAGCAGTTCTTC.

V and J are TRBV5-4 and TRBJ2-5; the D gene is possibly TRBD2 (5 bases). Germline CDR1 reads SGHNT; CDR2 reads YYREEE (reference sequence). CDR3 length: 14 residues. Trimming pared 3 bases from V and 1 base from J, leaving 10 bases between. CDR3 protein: CASSSTKLQETQYF. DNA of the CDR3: TGTGCCAGCAGCTCGACTAAGCTCCAAGAGACCCAGTACTTC.

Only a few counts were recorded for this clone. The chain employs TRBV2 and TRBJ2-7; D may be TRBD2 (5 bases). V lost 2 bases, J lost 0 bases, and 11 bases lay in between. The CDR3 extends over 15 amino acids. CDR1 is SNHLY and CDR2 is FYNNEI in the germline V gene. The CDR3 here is CASSETLGGSYEQYF. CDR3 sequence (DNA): TGTGCCAGCAGTGAAACCCTAGGAGGCTCCTACGAGCAGTACTTC.